The 5 T cell receptor beta chains reported below all come from one sample, sequenced in a study of blood T cell repertoires in COVID-19. Profiled with immunoSEQ multiplex PCR; TCRdb holds only in-frame clones, not every one. The sample lists about 140,000 clones; 76% were seen once. Source material: peripheral blood. The receptor set was obtained from an elderly woman with active or convalescent COVID-19.

The V and J genes are TRBV7-2 and TRBJ1-5, with 11 bases matching TRBD1. The CDR3 length is 14 residues. Germline values: CDR1 SGHTA, CDR2 FQGNSA. J was trimmed by 6 bases and V by 5 bases; bases with no gene match: 3. The DNA of the CDR3 is TGTGCCAGCAGCGGGGGACAGGGGGGTCAGCCCCAGCATTTT. Translation: CASSGGQGGQPQHF. Combining the CDR3 with reference TRBV7-2 and TRBJ1-5 gives the whole variable domain GAGVSQSPSNKVTEKGKDVELRCDPISGHTALYWYRQSLGQGLEFLIYFQGNSAPDKSGLPSDRFSAERTGGSVSTLTIQRTQQEDSAVYLCASSGGQGGQPQHFGDGTRLSIL.

As regards this clone: Other nucleotide sequences from this sample produce the same CDR3. This sequence joins TRBV5-1 and TRBJ2-2; 10 bases line up with TRBD2. The length of the CDR3 is 16 residues. Trimming removed 4 bases from V and 0 bases from J; junction bases left unmatched: 3. Germline V CDR1 and CDR2: SGHRS, YFSETQ. The CDR3 nucleotides read TGCGCCAGCAGCCCCACTAGCGGGACGAACACCGGGGAGCTGTTTTTT. Translation gives CASSPTSGTNTGELFF.

The J gene is TRBJ2-5, the V gene TRBV18; weak D call: TRBD1 (5 bases). The CDR3 covers 13 residues. Trimming removed 3 bases at V and 7 bases at J, with 12 bases between. CDR1 is KGHSH, CDR2 LQKENI, per germline. The CDR3 nucleotides are TGTGCCAGCTCACCTGTCGGCACAGGGACCCAGTACTTC. It is translated as CASSPVGTGTQYF.

V is TRBV14 and J is TRBJ1-4, with TRBD1 matching over 7 bases. The germline CDR1 and CDR2 sequences are SGHDN and FVKESK. The CDR3 loop spans 15 amino acids. V gave up 4 bases and J gave up 3 bases; unmatched junction bases: 5. CDR3 in amino acids: CASSPNRGPNEKLFF. The CDR3 DNA reads as TGTGCCAGCAGCCCCAACAGGGGCCCTAATGAAAAACTGTTTTTT.

To note about this clone: This same CDR3 is encoded by further DNA sequences in the sample. The chain couples TRBV4-3 to TRBJ1-2; D possibly corresponds to TRBD1 (5 bases). The V gene's germline CDR1 is LGHNA and CDR2 YSLEER. The ends were cut back, 0 bases at V and 4 bases at J, with 9 bases in the middle. CDR3 length: 14 amino acids. The CDR3, as DNA: TGCGCCAGCAGCCAAGATAGGGACTTCTATGGCTACACCTTC. It is translated as CASSQDRDFYGYTF.